The 16 T cell receptor beta chains below come from one sample, sequenced in a study of T cells in pancreatic ductal adenocarcinoma. This table comes from immunoSEQ multiplex PCR, and its TCRdb copy is limited to in-frame clones, with some not included. The repertoire holds about 29,000 clones, with more than 80% as singletons. Selected pancreatic ductal adenocarcinoma patients had undergone surgery without neoadjuvant therapy. Sequencing used PBMCs. The origin of the receptors is a human donor with pancreatic ductal adenocarcinoma.

The V call is TRBV6-5, the J call TRBJ2-7; 12 bases are shared with TRBD1. V shed 6 bases, J shed 7 bases, and the junction held 4 bases outside the gene matches. This CDR3 has 13 amino acids. Germline V gives CDR1 MNHEY, CDR2 SVGAGI. DNA for the CDR3: TGTGCCAGCAGCGGGGACAGGGGGCGTGAGCAGTACTTC. Protein: CASSGDRGREQYF.

This chain uses TRBV7-9 with TRBJ2-1, with 7 bases that match TRBD1. CDR1 is SEHNR and CDR2 is FQNEAQ in the germline V gene (reference sequence). The CDR3 has 16 amino acids. V shed 5 bases, J shed 2 bases, and the junction held 9 bases outside the gene matches. CDR3 bases: TGTGCCAGCAGCGGGCGCCCGGGACAGACCTACAATGAGCAGTTCTTC. It encodes CASSGRPGQTYNEQFF.

The chain has TRBV19 and TRBJ1-1; possibly TRBD1 for D (5 bases). The CDR3 is 12 amino acids. From germline, CDR1 is LNHDA and CDR2 SQIVND (reference sequence). The germline V and J ends were trimmed by 6 bases and 4 bases, with 9 bases remaining between them. The CDR3 sequence is CASRPGPTEAFF. For the CDR3, the DNA is TGTGCCAGTAGGCCAGGGCCCACTGAAGCTTTCTTT.

The chain recombines TRBV6-5 with TRBJ1-2; TRBD1 might be the D (5 bases). V was cut by 6 bases and J by 8 bases, with 19 bases left in between. Germline V gives CDR1 MNHEY, CDR2 SVGAGI. CDR3 length equals 14 residues. In DNA, the CDR3 is TGTGCCAGCAGCCCCGGGGGGTACGGAAGCGGCTACACCTTC. Protein product: CASSPGGYGSGYTF.

The V call is TRBV9, the J call TRBJ2-5; TRBD2 aligns across 9 bases. From germline, CDR1 is SGDLS and CDR2 YYNGEE. The CDR3 is 17 residues long. The junction had 6 bases not matched to a gene; V was cut back by 0 bases and J by 0 bases. The CDR3 bases are TGTGCCAGCAGCGTAGGAGGAGCGGGAGGCAACCAAGAGACCCAGTACTTC. It yields the protein CASSVGGAGGNQETQYF.

This rearrangement joins TRBV29-1 to TRBJ2-1, with TRBD2 matching 13 bases. The V segment lost 2 bases and the J segment 10 bases; nucleotides outside the gene matches: 8. Germline V gene sequence: CDR1 SQVTM, CDR2 ANQGSEA. The CDR3 runs 15 residues. For the CDR3, the DNA is TGCAGCGTTGAAAGGGGGACTAGCGGGATCGGCGAGCAGTTCTTC. This translates into CSVERGTSGIGEQFF.

CDR3 nucleotide sequence: TGTGCCAGCTCACTAACCGGACAGGGCACAGATACGCAGTATTTT. Protein: CASSLTGQGTDTQYF. The rearrangement uses TRBV18 and TRBJ2-3; 7 bases agree with TRBD1. Germline lookup yields CDR1 KGHSH and CDR2 LQKENI. V was pared by 4 bases and J by 1 base, with 5 bases of the junction left unmatched. The CDR3 sequence is 15 residues long.

The rearrangement uses TRBV15 and TRBJ2-3; D might be TRBD1 or TRBD2, each matching 5 bases. Between the trimmed V and J ends, which lost 3 bases and 3 bases, there was a span of 7 bases. The CDR3 totals 13 residues. Germline CDR1 LNHNV, CDR2 YYDKDF (reference sequence). Here the CDR3 reads CATSSRETDTQYF. The CDR3 DNA sequence: TGTGCCACCAGCAGCAGGGAGACAGATACGCAGTATTTT.

The rearrangement joins TRBV4-2 to TRBJ2-3, with a possible D match to TRBD1 (5 bases). The length of the CDR3 is 14 residues. V was pared by 5 bases and J by 4 bases, with 13 bases between. Germline lookup yields CDR1 LGHNA and CDR2 YNFKEQ. The CDR3 sequence is CASSLGHSADTQYF. The DNA for the CDR3 is TGTGCCAGCAGCTTGGGGCACTCAGCAGATACGCAGTATTTT.

V is TRBV5-1 and J is TRBJ2-7, with 10 bases matching TRBD1. V dropped 0 bases and J dropped 3; count of bases not matched to a gene: 6. Germline V CDR1 and CDR2: SGHRS, YFSETQ. The CDR3 totals 16 residues. The DNA for the CDR3 is TGCGCCAGCAGCTTGGTGGACAGGGGGGAATTCTACGAGCAGTACTTC. Protein sequence: CASSLVDRGEFYEQYF.

This rearrangement joins TRBV5-4 to TRBJ2-3; weak D call: TRBD1 (6 bases). Between the trimmed V and J ends, which lost 2 bases and 10 bases, there was a span of 8 bases. From germline, CDR1 is SGHNT and CDR2 YYREEE (reference sequence). This CDR3 is 11 amino acids long. The CDR3 here is CASSLGGPQYF. Here the CDR3 DNA reads TGTGCCAGCAGCTTAGGGGGTCCGCAGTATTTT.

The J gene is TRBJ1-5, the V gene TRBV7-9, with D hard to call. The CDR3 spans 13 residues. Germline loops: CDR1 SEHNR, CDR2 FQNEAQ (reference sequence). The germline V and J ends were trimmed by 5 bases and 11 bases, with 16 bases remaining between them. This chain's CDR3 is CASSNTRSAAQHF. In DNA form, the CDR3 reads TGTGCCAGCAGCAATACTAGGTCAGCCGCCCAGCATTTT.

This chain connects TRBV4-1 to TRBJ2-1; 10 bases line up with TRBD2. Germline trimming cut 0 bases from V and 9 bases from J; bases unmatched to any gene: 8. The CDR3 extends over 16 amino acids. Looked up from germline, CDR1 is MGHRA and CDR2 is YSYEKL. In DNA, the CDR3 is TGCGCCAGCAGCCAAGATTTAAGCGGGAGGGCGAGTGAGCAGTTCTTC. This encodes CASSQDLSGRASEQFF.

The chain is built from TRBV27 and TRBJ2-7, with a tentative D call TRBD1 (5 bases). The CDR3 extends over 13 amino acids. With 2 bases removed from V and 4 bases from J, the gap between germline ends came to 9 bases. Germline V CDR1 and CDR2: MNHEY, SMNVEV (reference sequence). The CDR3 region is CASSLSYRYEQYF. CDR3 coding DNA: TGTGCCAGCAGTTTAAGTTACAGGTACGAGCAGTACTTC.

V gene TRBV14 combines with J gene TRBJ1-1; the D gene is possibly TRBD1 (5 bases). CDR3 length: 13 residues. V dropped 3 bases and J dropped 4 bases, with 9 bases sitting between them. Germline V lookup: CDR1 SGHDN, CDR2 FVKESK. CDR3 sequence reads: CASSQGRTTEAFF. CDR3 coding DNA: TGTGCCAGCAGCCAGGGGCGGACCACTGAAGCTTTCTTT.

V is TRBV27 and J is TRBJ2-7, with a tentative D call TRBD2 (5 bases). V was trimmed by 5 bases and J by 7 bases, leaving 21 bases between them. Germline loops: CDR1 MNHEY, CDR2 SMNVEV (reference sequence). The CDR3 has 15 amino acids. The CDR3 loop reads CASSIHLGSLGEQYF. As DNA, the CDR3 is TGTGCCAGCAGTATCCACCTGGGGAGCCTGGGAGAGCAGTACTTC.